These T cell receptor beta chains were read from a single sample in a study of response to subunit inactivated influenza vaccine. TCRdb reprocessed the RT-PCR reads via MiXCR and lists one record per CDR3 protein. The profile covers around 540,000 distinct CDR3 sequences, with approximately 12% appearing a single time and 9.5% to 13% taken by the ten largest. The material sequenced was PBMCs from blood, taken on the day of vaccination. The receptor set was obtained from a man aged 50-59 years who received an inactivated influenza vaccine. Each CDR3 is given with its conserved first and last residue. A D gene is named only where the DNA matches it firmly. Clone size is not always given. Where it is, it says once, few, many or a class for expanded clones.

>TRBJ1-1|-|few|TRBV5-1
CASSSPPSRDKTEAFF
TGCGCCAGCAGCTCCCCTCCGAGTCGGGATAAGACTGAAGCTTTCTTT
>TRBJ2-3|-|-|TRBV20-1
CSATDPVDTDTQYF
TGCAGTGCCACGGACCCAGTAGACACAGATACGCAGTATTTT
>TRBJ2-3|TRBD2|-|TRBV28
CASTEASGNTDTQYF
TGTGCCAGCACGGAGGCTAGCGGGAACACAGATACGCAGTATTTT
>TRBJ2-3|TRBD1|few|TRBV29-1
CSVEDPTSGTGGTDTQYF
TGCAGCGTTGAAGATCCGACCTCCGGGACAGGTGGGACAGATACGCAGTATTTT
>TRBJ2-5|TRBD2|-|TRBV5-1
CASSLASGHMETQYF
TGCGCCAGCAGCTTGGCTAGCGGGCATATGGAGACCCAGTACTTC
>TRBJ1-5|TRBD1|few|TRBV12-3/TRBV12-4
CASSSQDRGNQPQHF
TGTGCCAGCAGTTCCCAGGACAGGGGTAATCAGCCCCAGCATTTT
>TRBJ1-6|TRBD1|once|TRBV20-1
CCARDQGGRGSPLHF
TGCTGTGCTAGAGATCAGGGGGGCCGGGGTTCACCCCTCCACTTT
>TRBJ1-3|-|-|TRBV15
CATSRGRAGPSSGNTIYF
TGTGCCACCAGCAGAGGAAGGGCAGGGCCAAGCTCTGGAAACACCATATATTTT
>TRBJ2-1|-|-|TRBV30
CAWSILEDRYNEQFF
TGTGCCTGGAGCATCCTAGAAGACCGCTACAATGAGCAGTTCTTC
>TRBJ2-7|TRBD2|-|TRBV29-1
CSVSPTSRNSYEQYF
TGCAGCGTTTCCCCGACTAGCAGGAACTCCTACGAGCAGTACTTC
>TRBJ2-3|-|-|TRBV4-3
CASSQTEDTQYF
TGCGCCAGCAGCCAAACCGAAGATACGCAGTATTTT
>TRBJ2-2|-|many|TRBV12-3/TRBV12-4
CASRETGLNTGELFF
TGTGCCAGCAGGGAGACAGGATTAAACACCGGGGAGCTGTTTTTT
>TRBJ2-1|-|many|TRBV6-2/TRBV6-3
CASSYSRGSYNEQFF
TGTGCCAGCAGTTACTCGAGGGGATCCTACAATGAGCAGTTCTTC
>TRBJ2-1|-|few|TRBV20-1
CSARQLQNEQFF
TGCAGTGCTAGACAACTCCAGAATGAGCAGTTCTTC
>TRBJ2-6|TRBD1|-|TRBV24-1
CATSADRGLSRANVLTF
TGTGCCACCAGTGCGGACAGGGGTCTTAGTAGGGCCAACGTCCTGACTTTC
>TRBJ2-7|-|few|TRBV20-1
CSARDRTGTYEQYF
TGCAGTGCTAGAGACCGGACTGGGACCTACGAGCAGTACTTC
>TRBJ2-7|-|many|TRBV10-3
CAISVKRQAYEQYF
TGTGCCATCAGTGTAAAACGACAGGCCTACGAGCAGTACTTC
>TRBJ2-1|TRBD2|many|TRBV12-3/TRBV12-4
CASSLPTSGTRGNEQFF
TGTGCCAGCAGTCTACCAACGTCCGGGACTAGAGGCAATGAGCAGTTCTTC
>TRBJ2-1|-|few|TRBV24-1
CATSDTRQQGSSYNEQFF
TGTGCCACCAGTGATACCCGACAGCAGGGGAGCTCCTACAATGAGCAGTTCTTC
>TRBJ2-5|-|many|TRBV29-1
CSVGRHRETQYF
TGCAGCGTTGGCCGCCATCGGGAGACCCAGTACTTC
>TRBJ1-6|-|-|TRBV7-2
CASSSPHQGSSPLHF
TGTGCCAGCAGCTCCCCCCATCAGGGGAGCTCACCCCTCCACTTT
>TRBJ1-5|TRBD1|few|TRBV4-2
CASSQDPRGTGTFNQPQHF
TGTGCCAGCAGCCAAGATCCCCGGGGGACAGGAACCTTCAATCAGCCCCAGCATTTT
>TRBJ2-3|TRBD2|-|TRBV20-1
CSARILAGATDTQYF
TGCAGTGCTAGGATCCTAGCGGGGGCCACAGATACGCAGTATTTT
>TRBJ2-7|-|-|TRBV4-2
CASSQAVQGFFEQYF
TGTGCCAGCAGCCAAGCCGTTCAGGGTTTCTTCGAGCAGTACTTC
>TRBJ2-3|-|many|TRBV27
CASSLSLSPSADTQYF
TGTGCCAGCAGTTTATCTTTAAGCCCCTCGGCAGATACGCAGTATTTT
>TRBJ2-7|-|-|TRBV7-9
CASSPLLDRSNYEQYF
TGTGCCAGCAGCCCCCTTCTCGACAGGTCGAACTACGAGCAGTACTTC